These T cell receptor beta chains were read from a single sample in a study of response to subunit inactivated influenza vaccine. Each CDR3 protein gets one entry after TCRdb re-called the RT-PCR reads with MiXCR. Found here are 550,000 to 800,000 distinct CDR3 sequences, approximately 15% of them singletons; the top ten hold approximately 6.5%. The sample consisted of PBMCs from blood, taken roughly 2 weeks before vaccination. The receptor set was obtained from a man in his fifties who received an inactivated influenza vaccine. Both conserved end residues are part of each CDR3. A D gene is named only where the DNA matches it firmly. Part of the rows lack a size; the others show once, few, many or a class for expanded clones.

>-|few|TRBV9|15|TRBJ1-2
CASSVSGGGNYGYTF
TGTGCCAGCAGCGTGTCGGGGGGCGGCAACTATGGCTACACCTTC
>TRBD1|-|TRBV3-1|15|TRBJ2-5
CASSQTTGTGETQYF
TGTGCCAGCAGCCAGACAACCGGGACAGGGGAGACCCAGTACTTC
>TRBD1|-|TRBV3-1|16|TRBJ2-3
CASSQRQGSSTDTQYF
TGTGCCAGCAGCCAAAGACAGGGGTCGAGCACAGATACGCAGTATTTT
>TRBD2|few|TRBV6-5|16|TRBJ2-3
CASSYPASGYTDTQYF
TGTGCCAGCAGTTACCCGGCTAGCGGTTACACAGATACGCAGTATTTT
>TRBD1|-|TRBV9|14|TRBJ2-1
CASGQGVVNGEQFF
TGTGCCAGCGGCCAGGGGGTGGTGAATGGTGAGCAGTTCTTC
>-|few|TRBV10-3|15|TRBJ2-3
CAISVGASGTDTQYF
TGTGCCATCAGTGTGGGGGCGTCGGGCACAGATACGCAGTATTTT
>TRBD2|few|TRBV7-6|19|TRBJ2-2
CASSQSWGPGLVRSGELFF
TGTGCCAGCAGCCAATCCTGGGGTCCCGGACTAGTGAGGAGCGGGGAGCTGTTTTTT
>-|many|TRBV7-2|14|TRBJ2-3
CASSLELFTDTQYF
TGTGCCAGCAGCTTAGAGCTTTTTACAGATACGCAGTATTTT
>-|few|TRBV2|14|TRBJ2-5
CASIQQNLVETQYF
TGTGCCAGCATTCAACAGAACCTGGTCGAGACCCAGTACTTC
>-|few|TRBV29-1|14|TRBJ2-2
CSVPDSPNTGELFF
TGCAGCGTCCCGGACAGCCCGAACACCGGGGAGCTGTTTTTT
>TRBD2|few|TRBV7-2|14|TRBJ2-3
CASSLTGGPDTQYF
TGTGCCAGCAGCTTAACGGGGGGGCCGGATACGCAGTATTTT
>TRBD1|few|TRBV28|17|TRBJ1-3
CASRTSQGAISGNTIYF
TGTGCCAGCAGAACTAGCCAGGGGGCCATCTCTGGAAACACCATATATTTT
>TRBD1|many|TRBV18|13|TRBJ1-2
CASSPDRDHGYTF
TGTGCCAGCTCACCGGACAGGGACCATGGCTACACCTTC
>TRBD1|-|TRBV18|14|TRBJ2-7
CASSPAAGGSEQYF
TGTGCCAGCTCACCAGCGGCAGGGGGCAGCGAGCAGTACTTC
>-|-|TRBV4-2|15|TRBJ1-4
CASSQDRRSFEKLFF
TGTGCCAGCAGCCAAGATCGGAGGTCGTTTGAAAAACTGTTTTTT
>TRBD1|few|TRBV7-8|15|TRBJ2-1
CASQNTGGGPGEQFF
TGTGCCAGCCAAAATACAGGGGGCGGGCCCGGTGAGCAGTTCTTC
>-|many|TRBV12-3/TRBV12-4|12|TRBJ1-6
CASSLNGQPLHF
TGTGCCAGCAGTTTAAATGGGCAGCCCCTCCACTTT
>-|few|TRBV28|16|TRBJ2-7
CASSLGPLQGTYEQYF
TGTGCCAGCAGTTTAGGACCCTTACAGGGCACCTACGAGCAGTACTTC
>-|few|TRBV20-1|14|TRBJ1-5
CSARIIGSNQPQHF
TGCAGTGCTAGAATCATTGGGAGCAATCAGCCCCAGCATTTT
>-|few|TRBV21-1|17|TRBJ2-5
CASSTRTSGTQSETQYF
TGTGCCAGCAGTACAAGGACTAGCGGGACTCAAAGCGAGACCCAGTACTTC
>-|-|TRBV4-1|13|TRBJ2-1
CASSPFRGNEQFF
TGCGCCAGCAGCCCGTTTAGGGGTAATGAGCAGTTCTTC
>-|few|TRBV4-2|14|TRBJ2-7
CASSQVHNTDEQYF
TGTGCCAGCAGCCAAGTCCACAATACGGACGAGCAGTACTTC
>-|few|TRBV15|15|TRBJ2-4
CATSRDLVPKNIQYF
TGTGCCACCAGCAGAGATTTGGTACCCAAAAACATTCAGTACTTC
>-|-|TRBV29-1|13|TRBJ2-3
CSVEWAGAATQYF
TGCAGCGTTGAGTGGGCAGGCGCGGCTACGCAGTATTTT
>-|few|TRBV14|15|TRBJ2-7
CAAGAGAIGAYEQYF
TGTGCCGCGGGGGCCGGGGCTATTGGGGCCTACGAGCAGTACTTC